This TCR beta chain appears in the sequencing data of a study of cytomegalovirus exposure and HLA in healthy donors. Points from the study as a whole: Later on, analysis showed that most CMV-associated TCR beta chains appeared to be HLA-restricted. Accurate prediction of HLA-A and HLA-B alleles (for most subjects) was reportedly achieved from TCR beta sequences.

Trimming took off 2 bases at V and 5 bases at J, with 7 bases between the two ends. The CDR3 loop spans 13 amino acids. Germline V lookup: CDR1 SGHAT, CDR2 FQNNGV. On this clone itself: Its target is unknown.

The PCR used 60 Vbeta and 13 Jbeta primers. Measured with immunoSEQ multiplex PCR; TCRdb has only the in-frame clones, and not every one. In the table there are tens of thousands of clones, roughly 70% of which are singletons. The material sequenced was PBMCs. The sequence was collected from a woman between 50 and 59 years old in good health and CMV-seropositive. The chain carries TRBV11-2 and TRBJ1-5, with D perhaps matching TRBD1 (6 bases). The CDR3 bases are TGTGCCAGCAGCTTAACAGGGCATCAGCCCCAGCATTTT. It specifies CASSLTGHQPQHF.